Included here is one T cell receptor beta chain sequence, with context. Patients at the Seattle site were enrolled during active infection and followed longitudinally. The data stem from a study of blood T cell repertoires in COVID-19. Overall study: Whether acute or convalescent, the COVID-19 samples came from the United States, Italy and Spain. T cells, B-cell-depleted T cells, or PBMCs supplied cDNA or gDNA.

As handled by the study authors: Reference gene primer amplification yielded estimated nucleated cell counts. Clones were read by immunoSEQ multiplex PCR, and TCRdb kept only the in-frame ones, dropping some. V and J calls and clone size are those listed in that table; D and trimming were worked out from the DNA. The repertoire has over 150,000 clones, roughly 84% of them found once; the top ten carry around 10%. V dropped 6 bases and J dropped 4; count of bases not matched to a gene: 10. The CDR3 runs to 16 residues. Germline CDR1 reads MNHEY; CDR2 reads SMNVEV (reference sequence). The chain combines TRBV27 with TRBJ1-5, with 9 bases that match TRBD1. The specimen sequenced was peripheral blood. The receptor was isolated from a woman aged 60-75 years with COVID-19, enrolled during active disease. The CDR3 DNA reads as TGTGCCAGCAGCAAAACGCATGGGACAGGGAATCAGCCCCAGCATTTT. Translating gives CASSKTHGTGNQPQHF.